This TCR beta chain is drawn from a study of T-cell memory formation after mild COVID-19. MiXCR was run by TCRdb on the 5' RACE reads, yielding one entry per CDR3 protein. The repertoire consists of about 250,000 distinct CDR3 sequences, with roughly 15% occurring once and the leading ten covering 3.5% to 4%. A remark on this clonotype: As yet, its antigen is unknown.

Study-level findings and limits: Clones contracting over day 15 to 85 were CD4/CD8 balanced, with later expanders leaning CD4+. Among contracting clones, CD4+ were mainly CM/EM and CD8+ enriched in EMRA.

This CDR3 has 13 residues. Trimming took off 5 bases at V and 4 bases at J, with 14 bases between the two ends. Germline loops: CDR1 DFQATT, CDR2 SNEGSKA (reference sequence). This TCR was sampled from a man younger than 30 who had mild COVID-19 (a few samples of this study predate the infection). Cell type and time point are not known. Sequenced sample: PBMCs or a T cell subset sorted from them (not recorded which). V gene TRBV20-1 combines with J gene TRBJ1-1; D unresolved. CDR3 protein: CSARSGVSTEAFF. In DNA form, the CDR3 reads TGCAGTGCTCGTTCCGGGGTAAGCACTGAAGCTTTCTTT.